What follows are 18 T cell receptor beta chains derived from one specimen sequenced in a study of cytomegalovirus exposure and HLA in healthy donors. PCR was performed using 60 Vbeta and 13 Jbeta primers. Repertoires were generated with immunoSEQ multiplex PCR, while TCRdb's copy carries only in-frame clones and drops some. The sample contains about 73,000 clones, 75% of which appear only once. Sequenced: PBMCs. The receptors were sampled from a man between 65 and 85 years old in good health and CMV-seronegative.

The CDR3 nucleotides read TGTGCCAGCAGCTTGGGCCCGTTGGCCAGGAACACCGGGGAGCTGTTTTTT. It encodes CASSLGPLARNTGELFF. The chain uses TRBV7-2 and TRBJ2-2; D is unresolved. CDR1 is SGHTA, CDR2 FQGNSA, per germline. The CDR3 has 17 residues. V was pared by 3 bases and J by 1 base, with 15 bases between.

This clone was seen only a few times. The chain joins TRBV4-3 to TRBJ1-1, with 7 positions matching TRBD1. This CDR3 contains 14 residues. Germline V gives CDR1 LGHNA, CDR2 YSLEER. Unmatched junction bases numbered 9, after V lost 5 bases and J lost 6 bases. CDR3 DNA: TGCGCCAGCAGCACCGGACAGGTAGTCTCTGAAGCTTTCTTT. This translates into CASSTGQVVSEAFF.

The chain is built from TRBV19 and TRBJ2-7, with 8 nucleotides matching TRBD1. CDR1 LNHDA and CDR2 SQIVND come from the germline V gene (reference sequence). The V and J ends lost 1 base and 4 bases, in that order; junction bases with no gene match: 3. This CDR3 is built from 14 residues. CDR3: CASSIGGTGYEQYF. Here the CDR3 DNA reads TGTGCCAGTAGTATAGGCGGGACAGGTTACGAGCAGTACTTC.

This clone was seen only once. At one of its ends the junction is not consistent with the germline gene, which may arise from a read error. In the same sample, other DNA sequences code for this CDR3. The CDR3 nucleotides read TGTGCCAGTAGCTTAGCTACGGGAGTGTTGGAGACCCAGTACTTC. Amino acids: CASSLATGVLETQYF. This rearrangement joins TRBV7-9 to TRBJ2-5; maybe TRBD2 (6 bases). CDR3 length equals 15 residues. Germline V CDR1 and CDR2: SEHNR, FQNEAQ (reference sequence).

Within the sample, this clone is medium-sized (0.01 to 0.1%). The chain joins TRBV6-1 to TRBJ2-3, with 9 bases identical to TRBD2. The CDR3 is 15 amino acids. Germline assignment: CDR1 MNHNS and CDR2 SASEGT. Trimming removed 6 bases from V and 5 bases from J; junction bases left unmatched: 9. CDR3 nucleotide sequence: TGTGCCAGCAGACTAGCGGCGGGAGGGAAAGATACGCAGTATTTT. Its protein is CASRLAAGGKDTQYF.

Remarks on this clone: The sample contains more than one DNA sequence encoding this CDR3. J is TRBJ2-7 and V is TRBV11-2; maybe TRBD2 (6 bases). The CDR3 consists of 15 residues. The germline CDR1 and CDR2 sequences are SGHAT and FQNNGV. V was pared by 4 bases and J by 10 bases, with 23 bases between. CDR3 coding DNA: TGTGCCAGCAGCTCCCGGTATAGTGGTGGCGGGGACCAGTACTTC. It yields the protein CASSSRYSGGGDQYF.

V is TRBV19 and J is TRBJ1-1; the D is unclear. In germline, CDR1 is LNHDA, CDR2 SQIVND (reference sequence). V shed 6 bases and J shed 7 bases, with 15 bases lying between them. The CDR3 has 13 amino acids. The CDR3 nucleotides are TGTGCCAGTAGCCACGATTTTGAGGGTGAAGCTTTCTTT. This sequence encodes CASSHDFEGEAFF.

V is TRBV30 and J is TRBJ2-2; 7 bases map to TRBD2. CDR3 length equals 14 residues. The V and J ends lost 4 bases and 6 bases, in that order; junction bases with no gene match: 8. Germline V CDR1 and CDR2: GTSNPN, SVGIG (reference sequence). The chain's CDR3 is CAWNLRGGAGELFF. CDR3 DNA sequence: TGTGCCTGGAACCTGCGTGGGGGGGCCGGGGAGCTGTTTTTT. Full variable domain (missing parts from reference TRBV30 and TRBJ2-2): SQTIHQWPATLVQPVGSPLSLECTVEGTSNPNLYWYRQAAGRGLQLLFYSVGIGQISSEVPQNLSASRPQDRQFILSSKKLLLSDSGFYLCAWNLRGGAGELFFGEGSRLTVL.

This clone has more than one count but fewer than ten. The V gene is TRBV19, the J gene TRBJ1-5; TRBD1 agrees at 8 bases. CDR3 length equals 15 residues. The germline V gene has CDR1 LNHDA and CDR2 SQIVND (reference sequence). The V segment lost 3 bases and the J segment 5 bases; nucleotides outside the gene matches: 6. CDR3 DNA sequence: TGTGCCAGTAGTATCCAGACAGGGGCTGATCAGCCCCAGCATTTT. It codes for CASSIQTGADQPQHF.

The chain recombines TRBV7-9 with TRBJ2-3; 10 positions agree with TRBD2. V shed 6 bases, J shed 5 bases, and the junction held 5 bases outside the gene matches. The CDR3 covers 14 residues. The V gene's germline CDR1 is SEHNR and CDR2 FQNEAQ (reference sequence). Here the CDR3 reads CASSQAGGVDTQYF. The CDR3 nucleotides are TGTGCCAGCAGTCAAGCGGGAGGGGTAGATACGCAGTATTTT.

This clone has only one observation. The J gene is TRBJ2-3, the V gene TRBV5-1; D remains unclear. This CDR3 spans 15 amino acids. Germline values: CDR1 SGHRS, CDR2 YFSETQ. V lost 4 bases, J lost 2 bases, and 14 bases lay in between. The CDR3 sequence: CASSPNSVHTDTQYF. CDR3 DNA sequence: TGCGCCAGCAGCCCGAACAGTGTACACACAGATACGCAGTATTTT.

This rearrangement joins TRBV7-2 to TRBJ1-2, with a weak D call TRBD1 (5 bases). Trimming pared 7 bases from V and 5 bases from J, leaving 11 bases between. The CDR3 loop spans 12 amino acids. Looked up from germline, CDR1 is SGHTA and CDR2 is FQGNSA. The CDR3 loop is CASTGGGYGYTF. The CDR3 DNA reads as TGTGCCAGCACCGGGGGGGGATATGGCTACACCTTC.

This chain joins TRBV4-3 and TRBJ2-5, with TRBD2 as a possible D gene (7 bases). The DNA end is a closer match to TRBJ2-7, so the J assignment may be wrong. CDR1 and CDR2 from the germline V gene are LGHNA and YSLEER. CDR3 length: 15 amino acids. The CDR3 DNA sequence: TGCGCCAGCAGCCAAGTTCAGGGGAGGGCCTACGAGCAGTACTTC. Amino acids: CASSQVQGRAYEQYF.

V is TRBV28 and J is TRBJ1-2; possibly TRBD1 for D (6 bases). The CDR3 is 15 residues long. The V and J ends lost 5 bases and 0 bases respectively, with 13 bases between them. CDR1 and CDR2 (germline): MDHEN, SYDVKM. CDR3 in amino acids: CASSRQDLANYGYTF. The DNA for the CDR3 is TGTGCCAGCAGTAGACAGGACCTAGCTAACTATGGCTACACCTTC.

As concerns this clone: Sequence at one end of the junction differs from germline and may be a read error. V gene TRBV7-9 combines with J gene TRBJ1-3; D gene ambiguous. The germline gives CDR1 SEHNR, CDR2 FQNEAQ (reference sequence). This CDR3 spans 12 amino acids. Here the CDR3 reads CSSSSQSDTIYF. Here the CDR3 DNA reads TGTTCCAGCAGCTCACAGTCGGACACCATATATTTT. The full variable domain, with the rest looked up from reference TRBV7-9 and TRBJ1-3, is DTGVSQNPRHKITKRGQNVTFRCDPISEHNRLYWYRQTLGQGPEFLTYFQNEAQLEKSRLLSDRFSAERPKGSFSTLEIQRTEQGDSAMYLCSSSSQSDTIYFGEGSWLTVV.

This clone was found a few times. V is TRBV10-3 and J is TRBJ2-1; 12 bases are shared with TRBD2. The CDR3 has 16 residues. Trimming at V came to 3 bases and at J to 8 bases, leaving 8 bases not matched to a gene. Looked up from germline, CDR1 is ENHRY and CDR2 is SYGVKD. The CDR3 sequence: CAISDLAGGLLDEQFF. The CDR3 nucleotides are TGTGCCATCAGTGATCTAGCGGGGGGGCTTTTGGATGAGCAGTTCTTC.

The chain carries TRBV5-1 and TRBJ2-1; D unresolved. The CDR3 has 14 amino acids. The V end lost 2 bases, the J end lost 2 bases, and 8 bases lay between the germline ends. Germline V gene data show CDR1 as SGHRS and CDR2 as YFSETQ. The CDR3 is CASSFISAYNEQFF. CDR3 nucleotide sequence: TGCGCCAGCAGCTTTATCAGCGCCTACAATGAGCAGTTCTTC.

The chain combines TRBV5-6 with TRBJ1-2; D is ambiguous. Trimming pared 0 bases from V and 5 bases from J, leaving 5 bases between. From germline, CDR1 is SGHDT and CDR2 YYEEEE. The CDR3 has 12 amino acids. CDR3: CASSLARYGYTF. CDR3 bases: TGTGCCAGCAGCTTGGCACGGTATGGCTACACCTTC.